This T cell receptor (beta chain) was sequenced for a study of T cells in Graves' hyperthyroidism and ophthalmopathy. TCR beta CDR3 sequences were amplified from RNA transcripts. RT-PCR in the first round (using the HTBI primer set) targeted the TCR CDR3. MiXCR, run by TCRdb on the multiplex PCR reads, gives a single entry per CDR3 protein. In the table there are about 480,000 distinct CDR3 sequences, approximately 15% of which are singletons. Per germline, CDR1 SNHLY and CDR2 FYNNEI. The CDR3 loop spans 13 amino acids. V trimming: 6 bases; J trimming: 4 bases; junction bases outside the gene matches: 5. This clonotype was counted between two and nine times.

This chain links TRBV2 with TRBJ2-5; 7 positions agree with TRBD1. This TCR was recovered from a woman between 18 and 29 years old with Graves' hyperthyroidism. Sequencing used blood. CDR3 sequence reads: CASSRQGGETQYF. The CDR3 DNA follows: TGTGCCAGCAGCCGACAGGGCGGAGAGACCCAGTACTTC.